This T cell receptor beta chain was sequenced in a study of T cell responses to AZD1222 COVID-19 vaccine. Assay: immunoSEQ multiplex PCR; the TCRdb copy retains only in-frame clones and omits some. The table shows more than 100,000 clones, with over 75% occurring only once. Concerning this clone itself: Its specificity is not known.

Trimming cost V 6 bases and J 4 bases; bases outside gene matches: 10. The germline V gene has CDR1 MNHEY and CDR2 SVGAGI. The CDR3 covers 15 residues. The study, taken as a whole, reports: With dominance at 160-218 and 743-854, vaccine-associated CD4 TCRs spanned spike. Sampling that yielded the repertoires occurred only after the peak T cell response. Following two doses of AZD1222, Spike-specific TCR breadth and depth rose.

Source: peripheral blood, taken on day 0 of AZD1222 vaccination. This sequence joins TRBV6-5 and TRBJ1-1; 8 bases are a match to TRBD1. This clonotype originated in an adult in good health. CDR3 nucleotides: TGTGCCAGCAGACCCTCAGGGGGCGCGGGCACTGAAGCTTTCTTT. It yields the protein CASRPSGGAGTEAFF.